The next 20 T cell receptor beta chains were all read from a single sample in a study of cytomegalovirus exposure and HLA in healthy donors. PCR employed 60 Vbeta and 13 Jbeta primers. Sequenced by immunoSEQ multiplex PCR; TCRdb stores in-frame clones only, minus some. The sample has approximately 150,000 clones; around 80% are singletons. Sequencing was performed on PBMCs. Receptors originate from a middle-aged man in good health and CMV-seronegative.

The table lists this clone with a few counts. J is TRBJ2-7 and V is TRBV10-1, with D unresolved. The CDR3 is 14 residues long. Trimming left V 0 bases short and J 4 bases short, with 10 bases between. Germline V gene lookup returns CDR1 WNHNN and CDR2 SYGVQD (reference sequence). The CDR3 protein is CASSESSPVYEQYF. Written as DNA, the CDR3 is TGCGCCAGCAGTGAGTCCAGTCCCGTTTACGAGCAGTACTTC.

This chain uses TRBV25-1 with TRBJ2-5; 8 bases agree with TRBD1. Germline assignment: CDR1 MGHDK and CDR2 SYGVNS. The V segment lost 3 bases and the J segment 3 bases; nucleotides outside the gene matches: 6. The CDR3 totals 15 residues. CDR3 sequence: CASSDGLTGEETQYF. In DNA, the CDR3 is TGTGCCAGCAGTGACGGATTGACAGGGGAAGAGACCCAGTACTTC.

J is TRBJ1-5 and V is TRBV12-5; TRBD1 matches 8 bases. The V gene end was trimmed by 1 base and the J gene end by 9 bases; junction bases not matched to a gene: 17. Germline values: CDR1 LGHNT, CDR2 FRNRAP. The CDR3 totals 18 residues. CDR3 in DNA: TGTGCTAGTGGTTTGGCCCGAGGACAGGGTGGGTTCGTTAGGCCCCAGCATTTT. Amino acids: CASGLARGQGGFVRPQHF.

As concerns this clone: Within the sample, other DNA sequences also encode this same CDR3. The chain joins TRBV18 to TRBJ2-1; 14 bases are shared with TRBD2. J was trimmed by 4 bases and V by 6 bases; bases with no gene match: 5. The CDR3 totals 16 residues. CDR1 and CDR2 (germline): KGHSH, LQKENI. Written as DNA, the CDR3 is TGTGCCAGCTCGCCGGGACTAGCGGGGGCTTACAATGAGCAGTTCTTC. Its translation is CASSPGLAGAYNEQFF.

CDR3 sequence: CATSRELEGNQPQHF. The CDR3 DNA reads TGTGCCACCAGCAGAGAGTTGGAGGGCAATCAGCCCCAGCATTTT. The chain couples TRBV15 to TRBJ1-5; D gene unclear. V was shortened by 0 bases and J by 2 bases, with 8 bases between the two germline ends. Germline V lookup: CDR1 LNHNV, CDR2 YYDKDF (reference sequence). This CDR3 is 15 amino acids long.

The chain has TRBV6-5 and TRBJ1-4; TRBD1 is a possible D gene (5 bases). This CDR3 has 12 amino acids. Trimming pared 8 bases from V and 8 bases from J, leaving 12 bases between. Germline assignment: CDR1 MNHEY and CDR2 SVGAGI. CDR3 protein: CASRAGQEKLFF. The CDR3 DNA is TGTGCCAGCCGGGCAGGGCAGGAAAAACTGTTTTTT.

This clone was picked up a small number of times. At the DNA level, this CDR3 is encoded by other sequences in the same sample as well. The gene calls are TRBV7-9 and TRBJ1-6, with TRBD1 matching 7 bases. CDR1 is SEHNR, CDR2 FQNEAQ, per germline (reference sequence). The CDR3 length is 14 residues. The trim removed 5 bases at V and 8 bases at J, leaving 6 bases unmatched. The CDR3 bases are TGTGCCAGCAGCCCCAGACAGGGTTATTCACCCCTCCACTTT. It is translated as CASSPRQGYSPLHF. The full variable domain, completed using reference TRBV7-9 and TRBJ1-6, is DTGVSQNPRHKITKRGQNVTFRCDPISEHNRLYWYRQTLGQGPEFLTYFQNEAQLEKSRLLSDRFSAERPKGSFSTLEIQRTEQGDSAMYLCASSPRQGYSPLHFGNGTRLTVT.

The chain links TRBV9 to TRBJ2-3; a weak D match, TRBD2 (6 bases). The CDR3 totals 16 residues. CDR1 and CDR2 from the germline V gene are SGDLS and YYNGEE. The V end lost 0 bases, the J end lost 2 bases, and 13 bases lay between the germline ends. The chain's CDR3 is CASSVGLAPVTDTQYF. The CDR3, as DNA: TGTGCCAGCAGCGTAGGCCTAGCGCCCGTCACAGATACGCAGTATTTT.

The CDR3: CASSPLAGGEGNTIYF. CDR3 sequence (DNA): TGTGCCAGCAGCCCCCTCGCAGGGGGCGAAGGAAACACCATATATTTT. V is TRBV4-2 and J is TRBJ1-3; TRBD1 aligns across 8 bases. Unmatched junction bases numbered 9, after V lost 4 bases and J lost 4 bases. The CDR3 runs to 16 residues. The germline gives CDR1 LGHNA, CDR2 YNFKEQ.

The chain is built from TRBV5-4 and TRBJ1-2; a weak D match, TRBD1 (6 bases). The germline V and J ends were trimmed by 6 bases and 2 bases, with 8 bases remaining between them. This CDR3 region has 12 residues. Germline CDR1 reads SGHNT; CDR2 reads YYREEE (reference sequence). The CDR3: CASTTGNYGYTF. Here the CDR3 DNA reads TGTGCCAGCACTACAGGGAACTATGGCTACACCTTC.

A few counts support this clone. The chain uses TRBV9 and TRBJ2-1; weak D call: TRBD2 (7 bases). V was cut by 0 bases and J by 12 bases, with 16 bases left in between. The CDR3 spans 14 residues. CDR1 and CDR2 (germline): SGDLS, YYNGEE. This CDR3 reads CASSVGSSGGRQFF. The DNA of the CDR3 is TGTGCCAGCAGCGTAGGTAGTTCGGGGGGCCGGCAGTTCTTC.

In this sample, this clone turned up once. This chain connects TRBV7-9 to TRBJ2-7, with a possible D match to TRBD1 (6 bases). V dropped 1 base and J dropped 2 bases, with 12 bases sitting between them. Germline CDR1 reads SEHNR; CDR2 reads FQNEAQ (reference sequence). The CDR3 has 15 residues. The CDR3 DNA reads TGTGCCAGCAGCTTAGGGGCCGGGACACCCTACGAGCAGTACTTC. This translates into CASSLGAGTPYEQYF.

A single count supports this clone. This chain links TRBV20-1 with TRBJ2-7; the D is unclear. There are 10 residues in the CDR3. The germline gives CDR1 DFQATT, CDR2 SNEGSKA (reference sequence). V lost 5 bases to trimming and J lost 0 bases, with 2 bases between them. The CDR3 reads CSARSYEQYF. CDR3 nucleotide sequence: TGCAGTGCTCGCTCCTACGAGCAGTACTTC.

With respect to this clone: The missing conserved phenylalanine or tryptophan at the end of this CDR3 makes a read error likely. The chain is built from TRBV28 and TRBJ1-2, with D perhaps matching TRBD1 (6 bases). V lost 11 bases to trimming and J lost 3 bases, with 16 bases between them. Germline V gives CDR1 MDHEN, CDR2 SYDVKM. The CDR3 is 13 residues long. The CDR3 sequence is CAGGGRKDYGYTL. The DNA of the CDR3 is TGTGCCGGCGGGGGGCGCAAGGACTATGGCTACACCCTC.

J is TRBJ2-5 and V is TRBV2, with TRBD2 identical over 10 bases. The CDR3 length is 16 residues. CDR1 and CDR2 (germline): SNHLY, FYNNEI. With V trimmed by 6 bases and J by 0 bases, 7 bases remained unmatched. CDR3 coding DNA: TGTGCCAGCAGCGCTAAGCGGGGGGGGGACCAAGAGACCCAGTACTTC. Protein sequence: CASSAKRGGDQETQYF.

In regard to this clone: The sample contains more than one DNA sequence encoding this CDR3. This chain connects TRBV7-2 to TRBJ1-1, with 7 bases lining up with TRBD1. The CDR3 extends over 14 amino acids. Germline trimming cut 1 base from V and 4 bases from J; bases unmatched to any gene: 3. Germline V CDR1 and CDR2: SGHTA, FQGNSA. Here the CDR3 reads CASSLDRGGTEAFF. The CDR3 nucleotides read TGTGCCAGCAGCTTAGACAGGGGTGGCACTGAAGCTTTCTTT.

This clone appeared once. The rearrangement uses TRBV7-8 and TRBJ2-7, with 10 bases matching TRBD2. Trimming removed 2 bases from V and 2 bases from J; junction bases left unmatched: 12. Germline CDR1 is SGHVS and CDR2 is FQNEAQ. The CDR3 extends over 18 amino acids. This CDR3 is CASSLRSQLAGSPYEQYF. CDR3 DNA sequence: TGTGCCAGCAGCTTACGTTCCCAACTAGCGGGGTCACCCTACGAGCAGTACTTC.

V is TRBV5-4 and J is TRBJ1-1, with 7 bases lining up with TRBD1. The CDR3 covers 16 residues. Germline trimming cut 2 bases from V and 1 base from J; bases unmatched to any gene: 8. Germline V gives CDR1 SGHNT, CDR2 YYREEE (reference sequence). In DNA, the CDR3 is TGTGCCAGCAGCTTTTTTTTGGGACAGAAGAACACTGAAGCTTTCTTT. Protein sequence: CASSFFLGQKNTEAFF. Based on the CDR3 plus reference TRBV5-4 and TRBJ1-1, the full variable domain is ETGVTQSPTHLIKTRGQQVTLRCSSQSGHNTVSWYQQALGQGPQFIFQYYREEENGRGNFPPRFSGLQFPNYSSELNVNALELDDSALYLCASSFFLGQKNTEAFFGQGTRLTVV.

V usage is TRBV14 and J usage is TRBJ1-2; D might be TRBD1 (5 bases). The V end lost 3 bases, the J end lost 2 bases, and 10 bases lay between the germline ends. CDR1 is SGHDN and CDR2 is FVKESK in the germline V gene. The length of the CDR3 is 14 residues. The CDR3 loop is CASSQNRQNYGYTF. As DNA, the CDR3 is TGTGCCAGCAGCCAGAACAGGCAAAACTATGGCTACACCTTC.

This sequence joins TRBV7-9 and TRBJ2-3; TRBD2 is a possible D gene (5 bases). V lost 5 bases to trimming and J lost 0 bases, with 12 bases between them. The germline gives CDR1 SEHNR, CDR2 FQNEAQ (reference sequence). The CDR3 runs 15 residues. CDR3 loop: CASSQAETSTDTQYF. CDR3 nucleotides: TGTGCCAGCAGCCAAGCGGAGACTAGCACAGATACGCAGTATTTT.